This is a list of T cell receptor beta chains from one sample in a study of blood T cell repertoires in COVID-19. This table comes from immunoSEQ multiplex PCR, and its TCRdb copy is limited to in-frame clones, with some not included. The sample carries 100,000 or so clones, about 85% recorded once. Material: peripheral blood. Receptor source: a woman in her seventies with active or convalescent COVID-19. Both conserved end residues are part of each CDR3. Clone size is shown for a subset of rows, as once, few, many or a class of expanded clone.

CDR3: CASSYSWEGETQYF
size: once
V: TRBV6-2/TRBV6-3
J: TRBJ2-5

CDR3: CASSTDSMGTQYF
size: few
V: TRBV5-1
J: TRBJ2-5

CDR3: CASSNERGFTGELFF
size: few
V: TRBV5-1
J: TRBJ2-2

CDR3: CASSVTGGNSPLHF
size: -
V: TRBV9
J: TRBJ1-6

CDR3: CASSLETSGASTDTQYF
size: -
V: TRBV5-1
J: TRBJ2-3

CDR3: CSVEGAEAANTGELFF
size: many
V: TRBV29-1
J: TRBJ2-2

CDR3: CASSLFARGHTGELFF
size: -
V: TRBV27
J: TRBJ2-2

CDR3: CAWSVSVREQYF
size: -
V: TRBV30
J: TRBJ2-7

CDR3: CASSLRRGSENTIYF
size: -
V: TRBV7-2
J: TRBJ1-3

CDR3: CASSLKTSGAPTGELFF
size: few
V: TRBV7-6
J: TRBJ2-2

CDR3: CSVLRQSMNTEAFF
size: -
V: TRBV29-1
J: TRBJ1-1

CDR3: CASSLVGAGRNTGELFF
size: -
V: TRBV4-1
J: TRBJ2-2

CDR3: CASSSGVLETQYF
size: -
V: TRBV28
J: TRBJ2-5

CDR3: CASSPSVGGAYEQYF
size: few
V: TRBV9
J: TRBJ2-7

CDR3: CASSTLAGGLYEQYF
size: -
V: TRBV19
J: TRBJ2-7

CDR3: CASRPASGSVDQETQYF
size: -
V: TRBV3-1/TRBV3-2
J: TRBJ2-5

CDR3: CASSLSGNMNTEAFF
size: -
V: TRBV5-1
J: TRBJ1-1

CDR3: CASRQNGGTEAFF
size: few
V: TRBV25-1
J: TRBJ1-1

CDR3: CASSPRTGNTGELFF
size: -
V: TRBV5-1
J: TRBJ2-2

CDR3: CASREREIGEQFF
size: few
V: TRBV5-1
J: TRBJ2-1

CDR3: CASSLSGGGDGYTF
size: -
V: TRBV7-9
J: TRBJ1-2

CDR3: CASSPGQGFYEQYF
size: -
V: TRBV3-1/TRBV3-2
J: TRBJ2-7

CDR3: CATLMGASGQETQYF
size: -
V: TRBV6-5
J: TRBJ2-5

CDR3: CASSLGQFSPSPLHF
size: -
V: TRBV27
J: TRBJ1-6

CDR3: CASSLTGRGNTIYF
size: -
V: TRBV3-1/TRBV3-2
J: TRBJ1-3

CDR3: CASSGGPGQTNTEAFF
size: -
V: TRBV28
J: TRBJ1-1

CDR3: CASSAGLAEIRHEQFF
size: -
V: TRBV6-6
J: TRBJ2-1

CDR3: CASSQVILYGRSDTGELFF
size: -
V: TRBV3-1/TRBV3-2
J: TRBJ2-2

CDR3: CASSALTSGGISTDTQYF
size: -
V: TRBV5-1
J: TRBJ2-3

CDR3: CASSWGQGINQPQHF
size: -
V: TRBV28
J: TRBJ1-5

CDR3: CASGLADRETQYF
size: -
V: TRBV12-5
J: TRBJ2-5

CDR3: CASSGQALDTQYF
size: once
V: TRBV6-6
J: TRBJ2-3

CDR3: CATSDSDPGQIQYF
size: few
V: TRBV24-1
J: TRBJ2-3

CDR3: CASSPRGGIISGYTF
size: -
V: TRBV7-3
J: TRBJ1-2

CDR3: CASSPLVGGGPSSEQFF
size: -
V: TRBV6-2/TRBV6-3
J: TRBJ2-1

CDR3: CASRDRGRSMSTGELFF
size: -
V: TRBV10-1
J: TRBJ2-2

CDR3: CATNGGPTGNYEQYF
size: -
V: TRBV28
J: TRBJ2-7

CDR3: CASSRHFGNSQETQYF
size: -
V: TRBV5-1
J: TRBJ2-5

CDR3: CASAGGYEQYF
size: -
V: TRBV28
J: TRBJ2-7

CDR3: CASSLGQGNTIYF
size: -
V: TRBV5-1
J: TRBJ1-3

CDR3: CASSADRPSGNTIYF
size: -
V: TRBV25-1
J: TRBJ1-3

CDR3: CASSPNPYSTDTQYF
size: -
V: TRBV9
J: TRBJ2-3

CDR3: CASSGSGSSYNEQFF
size: -
V: TRBV25-1
J: TRBJ2-1

CDR3: CASSPPGGNQPQHF
size: -
V: TRBV27
J: TRBJ1-5

CDR3: CATSENTGELFF
size: -
V: TRBV24-1
J: TRBJ2-2

CDR3: CASSSGTSGTVEETQYF
size: -
V: TRBV5-8
J: TRBJ2-5